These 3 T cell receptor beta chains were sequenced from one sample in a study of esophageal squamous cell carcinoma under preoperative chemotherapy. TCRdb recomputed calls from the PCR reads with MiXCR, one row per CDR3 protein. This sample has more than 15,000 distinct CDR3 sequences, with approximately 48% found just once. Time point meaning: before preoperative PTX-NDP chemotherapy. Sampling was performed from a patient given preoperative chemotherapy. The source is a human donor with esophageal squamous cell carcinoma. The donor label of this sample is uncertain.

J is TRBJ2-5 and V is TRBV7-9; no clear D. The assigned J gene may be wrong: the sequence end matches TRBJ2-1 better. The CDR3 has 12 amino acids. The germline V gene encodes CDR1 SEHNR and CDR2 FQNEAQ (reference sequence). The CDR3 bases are TGTGCCAGCGGAAGCCATCAAGAGACCCAGTTCTTC. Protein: CASGSHQETQFF.

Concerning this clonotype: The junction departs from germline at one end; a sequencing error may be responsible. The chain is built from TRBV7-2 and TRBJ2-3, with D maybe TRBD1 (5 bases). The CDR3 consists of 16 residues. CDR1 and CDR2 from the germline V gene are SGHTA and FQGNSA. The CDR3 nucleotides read TGTGCCAGCCGCGCATGGCGGCGGTGGGGCACAGATATGCAGTATTTT. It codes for CASRAWRRWGTDMQYF.

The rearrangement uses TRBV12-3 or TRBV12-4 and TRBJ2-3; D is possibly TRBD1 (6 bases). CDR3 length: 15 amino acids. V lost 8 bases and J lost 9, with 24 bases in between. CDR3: CASGLWAVSTGTQYF. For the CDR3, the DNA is TGTGCCAGCGGCCTCTGGGCTGTGAGCACAGGGACGCAGTATTTT.